Listed below are T cell receptor beta chains from one sample, sequenced in a study of T cell responses to AZD1222 COVID-19 vaccine. Data came from immunoSEQ multiplex PCR; TCRdb stores just in-frame clones and leaves some out. The table has 95,000 to 100,000 clones, more than 70% seen once. Sequencing used peripheral blood, obtained 28 days after the second AZD1222 dose. The receptors stem from an adult who received the AZD1222 COVID-19 vaccine. The CDR3 runs from the conserved cysteine through the conserved F or W. A D gene is named only where the DNA matches it firmly. A clone size is listed for some rows: how often the clone was seen (once, few, many), or a class if it is expanded.

TRBJ2-1,-,15,TRBD2,TRBV10-3,CAISGERGARHEQFF,TGTGCCATCAGTGGAGAGCGGGGGGCCCGTCATGAGCAGTTCTTC
TRBJ1-2,-,12,-,TRBV3-1/TRBV3-2,CASSQGIVGYTF,TGTGCCAGCAGCCAAGGAATTGTGGGCTACACCTTC
TRBJ1-3,-,15,-,TRBV11-2,CASSLVTGIGNTIYF,TGTGCCAGCAGCTTAGTTACAGGGATCGGGAACACCATATATTTT
TRBJ2-5,-,14,TRBD2,TRBV5-1,CASSPVGGQETQYF,TGCGCCAGCAGCCCCGTGGGAGGGCAAGAGACCCAGTACTTC
TRBJ1-1,-,13,-,TRBV30,CAWSVLGQSEAFF,TGTGCCTGGAGTGTCTTAGGACAGTCTGAAGCTTTCTTT
TRBJ1-2,-,13,-,TRBV27,CASSPLGNYGYTF,TGTGCCAGCAGTCCGCTCGGTAACTATGGCTACACCTTC
TRBJ1-5,once,19,TRBD1,TRBV19,CASSGRTGPFQFSNQPQHF,TGTGCCAGTAGTGGACGGACAGGGCCCTTTCAATTTAGCAATCAGCCCCAGCATTTT
TRBJ1-5,-,15,-,TRBV7-9,CASSFSPGSNQPQHF,TGTGCCAGCAGTTTCTCCCCAGGGAGCAATCAGCCCCAGCATTTT
TRBJ1-3,-,14,TRBD1,TRBV6-5,CASSQGAIGNTIYF,TGTGCCAGCAGCCAGGGGGCGATTGGAAACACCATATATTTT
TRBJ1-5,-,14,TRBD1,TRBV28,CASSIRDRVTPEHF,TGTGCCAGCAGTATCCGGGACAGGGTCACGCCGGAGCATTTT
TRBJ2-2,-,16,TRBD1,TRBV9,CASSVVTGGNTGELFF,TGTGCCAGCAGCGTAGTCACAGGGGGCAACACCGGGGAGCTGTTTTTT
TRBJ1-4,-,15,-,TRBV19,CASSLRGDANEKLFF,TGTGCCAGTAGCCTGAGGGGGGACGCGAATGAAAAACTGTTTTTT
TRBJ2-2,-,16,-,TRBV7-2,CASSLSGTQNTGELFF,TGTGCCAGCAGCTTAAGTGGGACACAGAACACCGGGGAGCTGTTTTTT
TRBJ2-1,few,17,TRBD1,TRBV3-1/TRBV3-2,CASSLHITGVIDNEQFF,TGTGCCAGCAGCCTTCATATCACAGGGGTAATCGACAATGAGCAGTTCTTC
TRBJ1-2,-,15,-,TRBV28,CASSPGGGLIYGYTF,TGTGCCAGCAGCCCGGGGGGGGGTCTCATCTATGGCTACACCTTC
TRBJ2-3,-,19,TRBD2,TRBV7-6,CASSIIPGLAGGSTDTQYF,TGTGCCAGCAGCATCATACCGGGACTAGCGGGAGGGAGCACAGATACGCAGTATTTT
TRBJ2-7,-,15,TRBD2,TRBV19,CASSTSGGGTYEQYF,TGTGCCAGTAGTACTAGCGGGGGCGGTACCTACGAGCAGTACTTC
TRBJ2-2,-,15,-,TRBV5-1,CASSLIQGYTGELFF,TGCGCCAGCAGCTTGATCCAGGGGTATACCGGGGAGCTGTTTTTT
TRBJ2-2,-,15,-,TRBV5-1,CASSLVGTHRGELFF,TGCGCCAGCAGCTTGGTTGGGACCCATCGAGGGGAGCTGTTTTTT
TRBJ2-1,-,15,TRBD1,TRBV5-1,CASSRGQWGAGQQFF,TGCGCCAGCAGCCGGGGACAGTGGGGCGCTGGGCAGCAGTTCTTC
TRBJ1-3,-,16,TRBD1,TRBV4-2,CASSQAGTGAGNTIYF,TGTGCCAGCAGCCAAGCCGGGACAGGGGCTGGAAACACCATATATTTT
TRBJ2-1,-,14,TRBD2,TRBV27,CASSPRRGGVEQFF,TGTGCCAGCAGTCCCCGCCGCGGGGGGGTTGAGCAGTTCTTC
TRBJ1-1,few,13,-,TRBV5-1,CASSTGMNTEAFF,TGCGCCAGCAGCACAGGGATGAACACTGAAGCTTTCTTT
TRBJ2-1,-,16,TRBD1,TRBV4-2,CASSQGYQGADNEQFF,TGTGCCAGCAGCCAAGGGTATCAGGGGGCCGACAATGAGCAGTTCTTC
TRBJ2-3,-,19,TRBD2,TRBV4-1,CASSQRHSGSGWETDTQYF,TGCGCCAGCAGCCAACGACACAGCGGGAGCGGATGGGAAACAGATACGCAGTATTTT
TRBJ2-7,-,12,TRBD1,TRBV30,CAWSVRGQGAKF,TGTGCCTGGAGTGTACGAGGACAGGGGGCAAAGTTC
TRBJ2-7,-,14,-,TRBV6-5,CASRGLISNYEQYF,TGTGCCAGCCGAGGACTGATCTCCAACTACGAGCAGTACTTC
TRBJ1-2,-,13,-,TRBV12-3/TRBV12-4,CASVPAGENGYTF,TGTGCCAGCGTCCCGGCAGGGGAGAATGGCTACACCTTC
TRBJ1-2,-,11,-,TRBV30,CAWSATYGYTF,TGTGCCTGGAGTGCCACTTATGGCTACACCTTC
TRBJ1-5,-,13,-,TRBV6-4,CASSEGSNQPQHF,TGTGCCAGCAGTGAAGGTAGCAATCAGCCCCAGCATTTT
TRBJ1-3,-,14,-,TRBV30,CAWSVRRWENTIYF,TGTGCCTGGAGTGTACGTCGGTGGGAAAACACCATATATTTT
TRBJ1-5,few,13,-,TRBV7-3,CASSPDRNQPQHF,TGTGCCAGCAGCCCCGACCGCAATCAGCCCCAGCATTTT
TRBJ2-7,-,18,TRBD1,TRBV27,CASSLSSDRRGISYEQYF,TGTGCCAGCAGTTTGTCGTCGGACCGCAGGGGGATAAGCTACGAGCAGTACTTC
TRBJ1-2,-,13,-,TRBV25-1,CASSDNQGWRYTF,TGTGCCAGCAGTGATAACCAGGGATGGCGCTACACCTTC
TRBJ1-2,-,13,-,TRBV5-4,CASSLAGGSGYTF,TGTGCCAGCAGCTTGGCGGGCGGTTCCGGCTACACCTTC
TRBJ2-3,-,14,-,TRBV6-2/TRBV6-3,CASSSGTFRDTQYF,TGTGCCAGCAGTTCCGGGACTTTCCGAGATACGCAGTATTTT
TRBJ2-1,once,14,-,TRBV29-1,CSAPRGSSYNEQFF,TGCAGCGCGCCTCGGGGGAGCTCCTACAATGAGCAGTTCTTC
TRBJ1-1,many,13,-,TRBV5-4,CASSSGPQTEAFF,TGTGCCAGCAGCTCGGGCCCCCAAACTGAAGCTTTCTTT
TRBJ2-1,-,17,-,TRBV3-1/TRBV3-2,CASSQVGGTSSYNEQFF,TGTGCCAGCAGCCAGGTTGGGGGGACAAGCTCCTACAATGAGCAGTTCTTC
TRBJ1-5,-,13,-,TRBV7-2,CASSLAIGQPQHF,TGTGCCAGCAGCTTAGCCATAGGTCAGCCCCAGCATTTT
TRBJ2-3,-,14,TRBD1,TRBV10-3,CASRDREHTDTQYF,TGTGCCTCGAGAGACAGGGAGCACACAGATACGCAGTATTTT
TRBJ1-1,-,14,-,TRBV7-9,CASGGRGRHTEAFF,TGTGCCAGCGGGGGTAGGGGTCGACACACTGAAGCTTTCTTT
TRBJ1-6,-,13,-,TRBV27,CASKSSYNSPLHF,TGTGCCAGCAAAAGCTCCTATAATTCACCCCTCCACTTT
TRBJ2-3,once,16,-,TRBV28,CASSFTPGTYQDTQYF,TGTGCCAGCAGTTTCACCCCGGGGACTTACCAAGATACGCAGTATTTT
TRBJ1-1,-,15,-,TRBV28,CASSKMGVGPTEAFF,TGTGCCAGCAGCAAGATGGGTGTCGGGCCCACTGAAGCTTTCTTT
TRBJ1-2,-,16,-,TRBV29-1,CSVEVEVAATNYGYTF,TGCAGCGTTGAAGTAGAGGTGGCAGCAACTAACTATGGCTACACCTTC
TRBJ1-5,-,12,-,TRBV28,CASSFGSQPQHF,TGTGCCAGCAGTTTTGGTTCCCAGCCCCAGCATTTT
TRBJ1-2,-,15,-,TRBV6-1,CASSEVWVGASGYTF,TGTGCCAGCAGTGAAGTATGGGTAGGGGCGAGTGGCTACACCTTC